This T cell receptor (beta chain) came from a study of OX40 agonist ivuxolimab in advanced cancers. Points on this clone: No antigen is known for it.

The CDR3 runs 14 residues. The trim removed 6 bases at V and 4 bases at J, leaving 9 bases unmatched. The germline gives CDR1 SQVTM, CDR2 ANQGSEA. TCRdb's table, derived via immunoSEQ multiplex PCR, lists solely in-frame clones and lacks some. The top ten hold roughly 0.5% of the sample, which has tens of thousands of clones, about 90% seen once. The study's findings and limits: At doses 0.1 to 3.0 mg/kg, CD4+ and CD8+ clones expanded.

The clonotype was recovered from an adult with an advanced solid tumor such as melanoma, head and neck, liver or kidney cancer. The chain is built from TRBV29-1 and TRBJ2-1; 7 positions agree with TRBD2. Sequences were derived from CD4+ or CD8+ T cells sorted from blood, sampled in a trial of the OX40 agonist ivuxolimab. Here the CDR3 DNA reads TGCAGCGTAGCGGGGCTAGTCCTATACAATGAGCAGTTCTTC. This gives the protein CSVAGLVLYNEQFF.